A selection of T cell receptor beta chains follows, all from one sample in a study of T cell repertoires in cytomegalovirus infection. TCRdb passed the reads through MiXCR, listing each CDR3 protein once. The sample has a few hundred thousand distinct CDR3 sequences, 8% to 10% seen once. The material sequenced was PBMCs. All receptors come from a human donor in good health (CMV status not recorded). Some clones in this sample may be carry-over from other donors' samples. The CDR3 runs from the conserved cysteine through the conserved F or W. The D gene is left open where the match is weak. Only some rows state a clone size, as once, few, many or a class for expanded clones.

abundance	d_gene	v_gene	j_gene	CDR3aa	CDR3nt
many	-	TRBV7-2	TRBJ1-2	CASTHFQGGLSDGYTF	TGTGCCAGCACCCATTTTCAGGGTGGGCTGAGCGATGGCTACACCTTC
-	-	TRBV7-2	TRBJ2-3	CASSLFTRDTQYF	TGTGCCAGCAGCTTATTCACAAGGGATACGCAGTATTTT
many	-	TRBV12-3/TRBV12-4	TRBJ1-1	CASSLRENTEAFF	TGTGCCAGCAGTTTGCGAGAGAACACTGAAGCTTTCTTT
many	-	TRBV6-1	TRBJ2-5	CASSERRTGSGVQETQYF	TGTGCCAGCAGTGAAAGGAGGACAGGAAGCGGGGTCCAAGAGACCCAGTACTTC
few	-	TRBV6-2/TRBV6-3	TRBJ2-7	CASSYGGALPEQYF	TGTGCCAGCAGTTACGGGGGCGCATTGCCCGAGCAGTACTTC
few	-	TRBV4-3	TRBJ2-3	CASSQGRGSDTQYF	TGCGCCAGCAGCCAAGGGCGCGGGTCGGATACGCAGTATTTT
many	-	TRBV12-3/TRBV12-4	TRBJ2-4	CASSLEGWSRKNIQYF	TGTGCCAGCAGTTTAGAGGGATGGTCGAGGAAAAACATTCAGTACTTC
few	-	TRBV20-1	TRBJ2-7	CSAEPFIRSTSYEQYF	TGCAGTGCTGAACCTTTTATCAGGAGCACCTCCTACGAGCAGTACTTC
few	-	TRBV25-1	TRBJ2-5	CASSATEETQYF	TGTGCCAGCAGTGCCACAGAAGAGACCCAGTACTTC
-	-	TRBV12-3/TRBV12-4	TRBJ2-4	CASRALGNIQYF	TGTGCCAGCAGGGCTTTAGGGAACATTCAGTACTTC
few	-	TRBV6-1	TRBJ2-1	CASTKRTVPYNEQFF	TGTGCCAGCACCAAACGGACTGTCCCCTACAATGAGCAGTTCTTC
many	TRBD1	TRBV6-1	TRBJ2-7	CASSVRTGTGGTYEQYF	TGTGCCAGCAGTGTGCGGACCGGGACAGGGGGAACGTACGAGCAGTACTTC
many	-	TRBV7-3	TRBJ1-4	CASSLSSSNEKLFF	TGTGCCAGCAGCTTGTCGAGCAGTAATGAAAAACTGTTTTTT
-	TRBD1	TRBV25-1	TRBJ1-4	CASRGQGGEKLFF	TGTGCCAGCAGGGGACAGGGAGGGGAAAAACTGTTTTTT
many	-	TRBV6-5	TRBJ2-1	CASSYSLRHNEQFF	TGTGCCAGCAGTTACTCCTTGCGCCACAATGAGCAGTTCTTC
few	-	TRBV12-3/TRBV12-4	TRBJ1-6	CASSYGTGRGSPLHF	TGTGCCAGCAGCTATGGGACCGGGAGAGGTTCACCCCTCCACTTT
few	-	TRBV7-6	TRBJ1-4	CASSLQVSGLNNEKLFF	TGTGCCAGCAGCTTACAAGTATCAGGACTCAATAATGAAAAACTGTTTTTT
many	-	TRBV28	TRBJ2-7	CATQRPPEYF	TGTGCCACCCAGAGGCCCCCCGAGTACTTC
many	-	TRBV7-2	TRBJ2-1	CASSLLAIEQFF	TGTGCCAGCAGCTTACTTGCTATTGAGCAGTTCTTC
many	-	TRBV7-2	TRBJ2-4	CASSLDRAWGNIQYF	TGTGCCAGCAGCTTAGATCGAGCGTGGGGAAACATTCAGTACTTC
many	TRBD1	TRBV20-1	TRBJ2-1	CSARDGTVYNEQFF	TGCAGTGCTAGAGATGGGACAGTTTACAATGAGCAGTTCTTC
-	-	TRBV28	TRBJ2-7	CASTLGGNEQYF	TGTGCCAGCACCCTCGGGGGAAACGAGCAGTACTTC
many	-	TRBV7-2	TRBJ1-2	CASLTKLSGYTF	TGTGCCAGCCTTACAAAACTTTCGGGCTACACCTTC
few	TRBD2	TRBV5-4	TRBJ2-2	CASSFGTSGTGELFF	TGTGCCAGCAGCTTTGGGACTAGCGGAACCGGGGAGCTGTTTTTT
-	-	TRBV29-1	TRBJ1-2	CSVGRDNPNYGYTF	TGCAGCGTTGGAAGGGACAATCCTAACTATGGCTACACCTTC
-	TRBD2	TRBV3-1	TRBJ2-1	CASSHASGGEQFF	TGTGCCAGCAGCCATGCCAGCGGGGGGGAGCAGTTCTTC
-	-	TRBV27	TRBJ1-2	CASSLSRFRSGPYGYTF	TGTGCCAGCAGTTTATCCAGATTTCGCTCAGGGCCCTATGGCTACACCTTC
many	TRBD2	TRBV7-2	TRBJ2-1	CASSAMVTSGIGQFF	TGTGCCAGCAGCGCTATGGTAACTAGCGGGATCGGGCAGTTCTTC
many	-	TRBV7-2	TRBJ2-5	CASSFFGSGETQYF	TGTGCCAGCAGCTTCTTCGGGAGTGGAGAGACCCAGTACTTC
many	-	TRBV12-3/TRBV12-4	TRBJ2-7	CASSGKYEQYF	TGTGCCAGCAGTGGGAAATACGAGCAGTACTTC
many	-	TRBV12-3/TRBV12-4	TRBJ1-1	CASRPDRRGEAFF	TGTGCCAGCAGACCCGACAGGCGGGGGGAAGCTTTCTTT
few	TRBD2	TRBV20-1	TRBJ2-3	CRPGLAVFTDTQYF	TGCAGGCCCGGACTAGCAGTCTTCACAGATACGCAGTATTTT
few	TRBD1	TRBV10-3	TRBJ1-2	CAISESTFRTGDAF	TGTGCCATCAGTGAGTCGACTTTCAGGACAGGAGACGCCTTC
many	-	TRBV7-6	TRBJ1-5	CASSRGGVNQPQHF	TGTGCCAGCTCCCGCGGAGGAGTCAATCAGCCCCAGCATTTT
many	-	TRBV7-9	TRBJ1-4	CASSSGRGGEKLFF	TGTGCCAGCAGCTCGGGCAGGGGTGGTGAAAAACTGTTTTTT
many	-	TRBV5-1	TRBJ2-7	CASSLWGDRRDEQYF	TGCGCCAGCAGCTTGTGGGGGGACCGAAGGGACGAGCAGTACTTC
many	TRBD1	TRBV27	TRBJ1-6	CASRGAGGFLNSPLHF	TGTGCCAGCCGGGGGGCAGGGGGCTTCCTTAATTCACCCCTCCACTTT
many	-	TRBV7-6	TRBJ2-2	CASSSPYGVNTGELFF	TGTGCCAGCAGCTCCCCGTATGGCGTGAACACCGGGGAGCTGTTTTTT
-	-	TRBV18	TRBJ1-1	CASSPQHQGRTEAFF	TGTGCCAGCTCACCACAGCACCAAGGGAGGACTGAAGCTTTCTTT